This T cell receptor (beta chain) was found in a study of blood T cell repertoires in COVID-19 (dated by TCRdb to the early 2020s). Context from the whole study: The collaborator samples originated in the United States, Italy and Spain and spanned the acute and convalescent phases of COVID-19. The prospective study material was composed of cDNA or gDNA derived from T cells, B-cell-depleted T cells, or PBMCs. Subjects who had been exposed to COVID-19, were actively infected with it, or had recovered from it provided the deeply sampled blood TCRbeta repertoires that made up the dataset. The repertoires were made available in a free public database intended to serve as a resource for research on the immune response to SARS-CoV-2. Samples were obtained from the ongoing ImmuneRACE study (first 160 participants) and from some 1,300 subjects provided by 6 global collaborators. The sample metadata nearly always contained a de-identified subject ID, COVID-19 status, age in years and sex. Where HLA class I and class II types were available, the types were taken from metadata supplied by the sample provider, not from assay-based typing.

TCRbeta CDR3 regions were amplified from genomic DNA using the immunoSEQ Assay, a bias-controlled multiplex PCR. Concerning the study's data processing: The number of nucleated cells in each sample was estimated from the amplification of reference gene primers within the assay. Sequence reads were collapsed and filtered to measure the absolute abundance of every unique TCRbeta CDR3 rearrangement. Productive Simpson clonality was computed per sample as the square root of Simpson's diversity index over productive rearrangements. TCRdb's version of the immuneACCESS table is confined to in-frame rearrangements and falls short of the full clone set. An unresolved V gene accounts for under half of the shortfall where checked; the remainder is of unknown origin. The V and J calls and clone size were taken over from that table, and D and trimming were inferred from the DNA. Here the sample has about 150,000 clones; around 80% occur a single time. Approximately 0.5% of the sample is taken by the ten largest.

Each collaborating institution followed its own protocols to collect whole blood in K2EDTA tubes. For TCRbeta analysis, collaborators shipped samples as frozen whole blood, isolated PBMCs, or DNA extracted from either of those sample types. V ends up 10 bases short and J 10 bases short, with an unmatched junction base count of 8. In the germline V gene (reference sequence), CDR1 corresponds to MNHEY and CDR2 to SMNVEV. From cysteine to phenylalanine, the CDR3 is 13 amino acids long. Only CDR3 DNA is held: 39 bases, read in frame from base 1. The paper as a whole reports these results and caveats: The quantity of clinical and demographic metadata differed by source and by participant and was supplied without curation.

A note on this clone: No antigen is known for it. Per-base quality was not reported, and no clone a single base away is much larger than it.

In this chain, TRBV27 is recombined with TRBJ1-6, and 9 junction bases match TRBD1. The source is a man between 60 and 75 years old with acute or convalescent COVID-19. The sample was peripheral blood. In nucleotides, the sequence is TGTGCCACCGGGGACAGGGTTAGCTCACCCCTCCACTTT. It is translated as CATGDRVSSPLHF.